Listed below are T cell receptor beta chains from one sample, sequenced in a study of molecular identifiers for immune sequencing clone quantification. A single record per CDR3 protein comes from TCRdb applying MiXCR to the PCR reads. The profile shows approximately 670,000 distinct CDR3 sequences, approximately 20% of them singletons. Sequencing was done on a sample of naive CD8+ T cells from blood, with Jurkat cell RNA spiked in. The receptors shown here come from a human donor in good health. Some libraries in this study had Jurkat cell RNA spiked in. Each CDR3 is given with its conserved first and last residue. D genes are given only for firm matches. The size entry is marked missing in some rows and otherwise reads once, few, many or a size class.

many	.	TRBV6-2/TRBV6-3	TRBJ1-1	TGTGCCAGTACGACGTTATGGGGAATTAACACTGAAGCTTTCTTT	CASTTLWGINTEAFF
many	.	TRBV28	TRBJ1-5	TGTGCCAGCAGTCCCCCAGTCGGGCAGCCCCAGCATTTT	CASSPPVGQPQHF
many	TRBD1	TRBV11-2	TRBJ2-3	TGTGCCAGCAGCCGGTATCTCGCCAGGGGGCCCACAGATACGCAGTATTTT	CASSRYLARGPTDTQYF
many	.	TRBV6-5	TRBJ1-1	TGTGCCAGCAGTTACTCGATTCCATACGGGCCGGATACTGAAGCTTTCTTT	CASSYSIPYGPDTEAFF
.	TRBD1	TRBV2	TRBJ1-5	TGTGCCAGCAGCACAGAGGGAGGACAGGGATTTGGCAATCAGCCCCAGCATTTT	CASSTEGGQGFGNQPQHF
many	.	TRBV7-8	TRBJ2-7	TGTGCCAGCAGCTTACGCAGGGGCGAGCAGTACTTC	CASSLRRGEQYF
.	TRBD1	TRBV5-1	TRBJ2-1	TGCGCCAGCAGCTTCTGGTTCCCGGGACAGCCGAACAATGAGCAGTTCTTC	CASSFWFPGQPNNEQFF
many	TRBD1	TRBV6-2/TRBV6-3	TRBJ1-5	TGTGCCAGCAGCTACAATACCGGGACAGGGGGCCATCAGCCCCAGCATTTT	CASSYNTGTGGHQPQHF
many	.	TRBV7-6	TRBJ2-7	TGTGCCAGCAGCCCAGGAGCGTCTGCGGGATACTACGAGCAGTACTTC	CASSPGASAGYYEQYF
.	TRBD1	TRBV4-1	TRBJ1-1	TGCGCCAGCAGCCAAGCCCGACAGGGGGCCAATTCGGACACTGAAGCTTTCTTT	CASSQARQGANSDTEAFF
many	.	TRBV5-6	TRBJ2-3	TGTGCCAGCATACAGGGCTCGACAGATACGCAGTATTTT	CASIQGSTDTQYF
few	TRBD2	TRBV6-1	TRBJ2-5	TGTGCCAGCAGTGAATTTGGGGGGTGGGACACCGGACTAGCGGGAGTGGAGACCCAGTACTTC	CASSEFGGWDTGLAGVETQYF
few	TRBD1	TRBV5-1	TRBJ2-7	TGCGCCAGCAGCTCGGACAGGGTGTGGCCCTACGAGCAGTACTTC	CASSSDRVWPYEQYF
many	.	TRBV3-1	TRBJ2-2	TGTGCCAGCAGGGATACTAGCCCATACACCGGGGAGCTGTTTTTT	CASRDTSPYTGELFF
.	.	TRBV19	TRBJ1-1	TGTGCCAGTAGCCGGGGCGTCACTGAAGCTTTCTTT	CASSRGVTEAFF
.	.	TRBV19	TRBJ2-1	TGTGCCAGTTCAACCGGGATATACAATGAGCAGTTCTTC	CASSTGIYNEQFF
.	.	TRBV27	TRBJ1-1	TGTGCCAGCTCCACCTTCGGGGGGAACACTGAAGCTTTCTTT	CASSTFGGNTEAFF
many	.	TRBV7-9	TRBJ2-5	TGTGCCAGCAGCTTAGCGAGGGAGGTCGAGACCCAGTACTTC	CASSLAREVETQYF
many	.	TRBV7-6	TRBJ2-1	TGTGCCAGCAGCTCGGGGTCCCTGGGGAATGAGCAGTTCTTC	CASSSGSLGNEQFF
many	.	TRBV3-1	TRBJ2-2	TGTGCCAGCAGCCAAGATCTGGCCATAAACACCGGGGAGCTGTTTTTT	CASSQDLAINTGELFF
many	TRBD1	TRBV20-1	TRBJ2-2	TGCAGTGCTACGGGACAGGGAACCGGGGAGCTGTTTTTT	CSATGQGTGELFF
many	TRBD2	TRBV18	TRBJ2-7	TGTGCCAGCTCAGGGACTAGCGGGGTTGTCTACGAGCAGTACTTC	CASSGTSGVVYEQYF
.	TRBD2	TRBV7-9	TRBJ2-1	TGTGCCAGCAGCCCATTAACTAGCGGGGTTGACAATGAGCAGCTCTTC	CASSPLTSGVDNEQLF
few	TRBD1	TRBV7-9	TRBJ1-2	TGTGCCAGCAGCCCCAGCCCGGGACAGGCGCAATATGGCTACACCTTC	CASSPSPGQAQYGYTF
many	TRBD1	TRBV5-5	TRBJ2-3	TGTGCCAGCAGCTTGGGACAGGGGGCAGGAGATACGCAGTATTTT	CASSLGQGAGDTQYF
many	TRBD1	TRBV6-2/TRBV6-3	TRBJ2-7	TGTGCCAGCAGTTGGCTATGGACAGGGAGGAACGAGCAGTACTTC	CASSWLWTGRNEQYF
many	.	TRBV7-2	TRBJ2-7	TGTGCCAGCAGCTTGGAGCGGCGGTTGGTGTACGAGCAGTACTTC	CASSLERRLVYEQYF
.	TRBD2	TRBV7-6	TRBJ2-3	TGTGCCGGCAGCTCGAGACTAGCCGGGGATACGCAGTATTTT	CAGSSRLAGDTQYF
many	.	TRBV27	TRBJ2-5	TGTGCCAGCAGTCCTCGGACAGCCTTCCAAGAGACCCAGTACTTC	CASSPRTAFQETQYF
many	.	TRBV28	TRBJ2-5	TGTGCCAGCAGTTTCACACAGGAGACGACCACTGCTCAAGAGACCCAGTACTTC	CASSFTQETTTAQETQYF
many	TRBD1	TRBV19	TRBJ2-5	TGTGCCAGTAGTATCAGGGGGCGAGAGGAGACCCAGTACTTC	CASSIRGREETQYF
.	.	TRBV12-3/TRBV12-4	TRBJ1-6	TGTGCCAGCAGTTTACAGAGCTCCTATAATCCACCCCTCCACTTT	CASSLQSSYNPPLHF
many	.	TRBV12-3/TRBV12-4	TRBJ2-6	TGTGCCAGCACCCCCGGAACGAGCTCTGGGGCCAACGTCCTGACTTTC	CASTPGTSSGANVLTF
few	.	TRBV11-2	TRBJ2-1	TGTGCCAGCAGCTCCCTTAAAGTCGGGAGCCCCGACAATGAGCAGTTCTTC	CASSSLKVGSPDNEQFF
.	.	TRBV6-2/TRBV6-3	TRBJ2-7	TGTGCCAGCAGTTACTATAGCCGGACCGGGACTCCACTCTACGAGCAGTACTTC	CASSYYSRTGTPLYEQYF
.	.	TRBV7-9	TRBJ2-1	TGTGCCAGCAGCTTAGGAGGAGGCAACAATGAGCAGTTCTTC	CASSLGGGNNEQFF
.	.	TRBV18	TRBJ2-1	TGTGCCAGCTCACCCGGGCAGATGAAACACAATGAGCAGTTCTTC	CASSPGQMKHNEQFF
.	.	TRBV4-1	TRBJ2-3	TGCGCCAGCAGCCTGCGGGCACCGGGGGCTCGCACAGATACGCAGTATTTT	CASSLRAPGARTDTQYF
many	TRBD1	TRBV2	TRBJ1-5	TGTGCCAGCAGTGATCCCTTACAGGGGGCGGGTCAGCCCCAGCATTTT	CASSDPLQGAGQPQHF
many	.	TRBV30	TRBJ1-2	TGTGCCTGGGATTCAACTCCATATGGCTACACCTTC	CAWDSTPYGYTF
many	.	TRBV15	TRBJ1-4	TGTGCCACCAGCAGCCGGCCTGATGAAAAACTGTTTTTT	CATSSRPDEKLFF
few	.	TRBV6-6	TRBJ2-7	TGTGCCAGCAAAGACGGATCCCCCTACGAGCAGTACTTC	CASKDGSPYEQYF
many	.	TRBV6-2/TRBV6-3	TRBJ2-3	TGTGCCACCCTAGACAGGACAGATACGCAGTATTTT	CATLDRTDTQYF
many	.	TRBV29-1	TRBJ2-2	TGCAGCGTTGACAGGGAGGATACCGGGGAGCTGTTTTTT	CSVDREDTGELFF
many	.	TRBV12-3/TRBV12-4	TRBJ2-5	TGTGCCAGCAGCCTACTTGGGAAGGAGAAAGAGACCCAGTACTTC	CASSLLGKEKETQYF